This T cell receptor (beta chain) emerged from a study of T cells in Graves' hyperthyroidism and ophthalmopathy. RNA transcripts provided the source from which TCR beta CDR3 regions were amplified. During a first-round RT-PCR of the TCR CDR3, the HTBI primer set was used. TCRdb itself ran the multiplex PCR reads through MiXCR, one entry per CDR3 protein. Here the sample spans some 600,000 distinct CDR3 sequences, approximately 14% being singletons. V was pared by 6 bases and J by 8 bases, with 22 bases between. CDR3 length: 15 amino acids. This clonotype was recorded many times. The rearrangement joins TRBV12-3 or TRBV12-4 to TRBJ1-2; TRBD1 is a possible D gene (5 bases). The receptor was derived from a woman aged 25-40 years with Graves' hyperthyroidism that later progressed to Graves' ophthalmopathy. The sequencing sample was made of blood. The CDR3 here is CASSPNWGGAEGYTF. CDR3 in DNA: TGTGCCAGCAGCCCCAACTGGGGGGGAGCGGAGGGCTACACCTTC.